These T cell receptor beta chains were read from a single sample in a study of cytomegalovirus exposure and HLA in healthy donors. Profiling relied on immunoSEQ multiplex PCR, and the TCRdb table lists in-frame clones only, not all of them. Here the sample spans 140,000 to 150,000 clones, approximately 94% being singletons. The sample comprised PBMCs. The receptors come from a man aged 18 to 30 in good health and CMV-seropositive. The CDR3 runs from the conserved cysteine through the conserved F or W. D genes are given only for firm matches. Clone size appears in some rows only: once, few, many, or a class for an expanded clone.

V,size,J,D,length,DNA,CDR3
TRBV28,NA,TRBJ1-2,NA,15,TGTGCCAGCAGCTCCAGCGGTTGGGCTTGGAGGGGCTACACCTTC,CASSSSGWAWRGYTF
TRBV7-9,NA,TRBJ2-5,TRBD2,15,TGTGCCAGCAGTTCAAGACTAGCGGGAGGAGAGACCCAGTACTTC,CASSSRLAGGETQYF
TRBV2,NA,TRBJ1-2,TRBD1,15,TGTGCCAGCAGCCCGACAGGGAACCCTAACTATGGCTACACCTTC,CASSPTGNPNYGYTF
TRBV5-5,NA,TRBJ2-1,TRBD1,14,TGTGCCAGCAGCTTGGGACAGGGGTACAATGAGCAGTTCTTC,CASSLGQGYNEQFF
TRBV4-2,NA,TRBJ2-3,NA,13,TGTGCCAGCAGCCAAGATTTCAGGGATACGCAGTATTTT,CASSQDFRDTQYF
TRBV27,NA,TRBJ2-1,TRBD1,15,TGTGCCAGCAGTTCATTCGACAGGGGAGGCAATGAGCAGTTCTTC,CASSSFDRGGNEQFF
TRBV28,NA,TRBJ2-7,NA,15,TGTGCCAGCAGTCCCCAGCTCGACACCTCCTACGAGCAGTACTTC,CASSPQLDTSYEQYF
TRBV4-1,NA,TRBJ2-7,NA,16,TGCGCCAGCAGCCAAGGGGAGGACAGGACACATTACGAGCAGTACTTC,CASSQGEDRTHYEQYF
TRBV2,NA,TRBJ1-1,TRBD1,13,TGTGCCAGCAGGGGACAGGGGAACACTGAAGCTTTCTTT,CASRGQGNTEAFF
TRBV2,NA,TRBJ2-7,TRBD2,15,TGTGCCAGCAGTACCGGGACTAGCGACCTCTACGAGCAGTACTTC,CASSTGTSDLYEQYF
TRBV2,few,TRBJ1-5,NA,14,TGTGCCAGCAGTGCCGACAGAATCAATCAGCCCCAGCATTTT,CASSADRINQPQHF
TRBV10-1,NA,TRBJ2-2,TRBD2,16,TGCGCCAGCCCAGCTAGCGGGAGTAGGTGGACCGGGGAGCTGTTTTTT,CASPASGSRWTGELFF
TRBV5-1,NA,TRBJ2-2,TRBD2,18,TGCGCCAGCAGCTTGTCTGTTGGGGCTAGCGGGGGCACCGGGGAGCTGTTTTTT,CASSLSVGASGGTGELFF
TRBV4-2,few,TRBJ2-5,NA,15,TGTGCCAGCAGCCCCCAGGGGAGGGACCAAGAGACCCAGTACTTC,CASSPQGRDQETQYF
TRBV5-1,once,TRBJ2-3,TRBD1,17,TGCGCCAGCAGCCTGGGTATCGGACAGGGATTTGTAGATACGCAGTATTTT,CASSLGIGQGFVDTQYF
TRBV7-9,NA,TRBJ2-1,TRBD2,14,TGTGCCAGCAGCCCCGGGACTAGCGACAATGAGCAGTTCTTC,CASSPGTSDNEQFF
TRBV2,NA,TRBJ2-2,TRBD2,15,TGTGCCAGCACCGGGACTAGGGTGAGGGGCGGGGAGCTGTTTTTT,CASTGTRVRGGELFF
TRBV28,NA,TRBJ2-3,TRBD2,18,TGTGCCAGCAGTTTATCCGAAGGACTAGCGGAGAGCACAGATACGCAGTATTTT,CASSLSEGLAESTDTQYF
TRBV7-8,NA,TRBJ2-3,NA,14,TGTGCCAGCAGCTTAGATACAGGAACAGATACGCAGTATTTT,CASSLDTGTDTQYF
TRBV7-9,NA,TRBJ2-3,TRBD1,17,TGTGCCAGCAGCTCCGGGACAGTCTCATTTCGCACAGATACGCAGTATTTT,CASSSGTVSFRTDTQYF
TRBV4-1,once,TRBJ1-1,TRBD1,17,TGCGCCAGCAGCCAATACTCACAGGGGCGAACAAACACTGAAGCTTTCTTT,CASSQYSQGRTNTEAFF
TRBV28,NA,TRBJ1-2,NA,14,TGTGCCAGCAGTACCAGGGTCCCTAACTATGGCTACACCTTC,CASSTRVPNYGYTF
TRBV5-5,NA,TRBJ2-7,TRBD1,14,TGTGCCAGCAGCTTGGGGGACAGGGGGTACGAGCAGTACTTC,CASSLGDRGYEQYF
TRBV28,NA,TRBJ1-2,NA,14,TGTGCCAGCAGTTTTCTAGGGGCGCTAATCGGCTACACCTTC,CASSFLGALIGYTF
TRBV15,few,TRBJ2-1,NA,14,TGTGCCACCAGCGGCAGGGACAATGGGGATGAGCAGTTCTTC,CATSGRDNGDEQFF
TRBV9,once,TRBJ2-1,NA,14,TGTGCCAGCAACCTCTTGGGAGCGGGTGATGAGCAGTTCTTC,CASNLLGAGDEQFF
TRBV9,NA,TRBJ2-1,NA,13,TGTGCCAGCAGCGTAGGGCAGGGGAGCGAGCAGTTCTTC,CASSVGQGSEQFF
TRBV5-1,NA,TRBJ1-6,TRBD1,16,TGCGCCAGCAGCTCTGGGACAGGCCGCCGCAATTCACCCCTCCACTTT,CASSSGTGRRNSPLHF
TRBV9,NA,TRBJ2-6,TRBD1,17,TGTGCCAGCAGCAAACAGGGGGTCGGCTCTGGGGCCAACGTCCTGACTTTC,CASSKQGVGSGANVLTF
TRBV13,NA,TRBJ2-7,TRBD1,16,TGTGCCAGCAGCCCTAACGATGGACAGGGGAGGCACGAGCAGTACTTC,CASSPNDGQGRHEQYF
TRBV29-1,NA,TRBJ1-2,NA,12,TGCAGCGCCCTAACAGGGAACTATGGCTACACCTTC,CSALTGNYGYTF
TRBV5-4,NA,TRBJ1-1,NA,12,TGTGCCAGCAGCGACGCCCTTCGGGGGGCTTTCTTT,CASSDALRGAFF
TRBV19,NA,TRBJ1-2,NA,13,TGTGCCAGTACCACCTGGTCGGGACTGTTCATCTCCTTC,CASTTWSGLFISF
TRBV9,NA,TRBJ2-1,TRBD2,17,TGTGCCAGCAGCGTAGCTTCCGGCGGGAGGGCCCTGGATGAGCAGTTCTTC,CASSVASGGRALDEQFF
TRBV6-5,NA,TRBJ1-2,NA,13,TGTGCCAGCAGTCGGACAGCTCTCTATGGCTACACCTTC,CASSRTALYGYTF
TRBV4-2,NA,TRBJ1-1,TRBD1,16,TGTGCCAGCAGCCTGACCCCCGGGACAGGGGACACTGAAGCTTTCTTT,CASSLTPGTGDTEAFF
TRBV2,once,TRBJ1-2,TRBD1,14,TGTGCCAGCAGGAAAGGGGGCCAAAGCTATGGCTACACCTTC,CASRKGGQSYGYTF
TRBV5-6,NA,TRBJ2-7,TRBD2,16,TGTGCCAGCAGCCCATATACAGCGGGAGAGTATAGCGAGCAGTACTTC,CASSPYTAGEYSEQYF
TRBV6-6,NA,TRBJ2-5,NA,15,TGTGCCAGCAGATTCCTCGGGGTTCTGGGCGAGACCCAGTACTTC,CASRFLGVLGETQYF
TRBV27,NA,TRBJ1-5,TRBD1,13,TGTGCCAGCAGTAGGACAGGGTTTCAGCCCCAGCATTTT,CASSRTGFQPQHF
TRBV7-3,NA,TRBJ2-7,NA,12,TGTGCCAGATTAAGAGCCTCCTACGAGCAGTACTTC,CARLRASYEQYF
TRBV28,NA,TRBJ2-7,TRBD1,15,TGTGCCAGCAGTTTAGTCAATGGACAGGACTTTGAGCAGTACTTC,CASSLVNGQDFEQYF
TRBV6-5,NA,TRBJ2-4,NA,14,TGTGCCAGCAGGGGCTCGGTTAGAAAAAACATTCAGTACTTC,CASRGSVRKNIQYF
TRBV28,NA,TRBJ2-3,NA,17,TGTGCCAGCAGTTTATGGGGGGCAAAAGAGGTTACAGATACGCAGTATTTT,CASSLWGAKEVTDTQYF
TRBV6-1,NA,TRBJ1-1,NA,13,TGTGCCAGCAGTGGCCGCGGTTTCACTGAAGCTTTCTTT,CASSGRGFTEAFF
TRBV15,NA,TRBJ2-5,NA,15,TGTGCCACCAGCAGAAGAAGACTGTTTCAAGAGACCCAGTACTTC,CATSRRRLFQETQYF
TRBV7-9,NA,TRBJ2-3,TRBD2,18,TGTGCCAGCAGCTTAGAAGGCGGGAGGACTTGGAGCACAGATACGCAGTATTTT,CASSLEGGRTWSTDTQYF
TRBV5-1,NA,TRBJ2-1,TRBD1,15,TGCGCCAGCACCTCGGGCAGGGGGTCCTACAATGAGCAGTTCTTC,CASTSGRGSYNEQFF